A single sample gave rise to the 17 T cell receptor beta chains below, sequenced in a study of Ad26.COV2.S vaccination and SARS-CoV-2 variants. Assay used: immunoSEQ multiplex PCR; TCRdb lists only in-frame clones, some missing. This sample has under 95,000 clones, with roughly 84% found just once. Sequences were derived from peripheral blood, sampled after recovery from COVID-19. Receptors originate from a human donor who had recovered from COVID-19.

This chain uses TRBV19 with TRBJ1-5; no firm D call. This CDR3 has 15 amino acids. Trimming removed 6 bases from V and 2 bases from J, with 14 bases in between. Germline CDR1 is LNHDA and CDR2 is SQIVND (reference sequence). The DNA for the CDR3 is TGTGCCAGTAGCCAGAGAGGGTCGGGCAATCAGCCCCAGCATTTT. Protein: CASSQRGSGNQPQHF.

J is TRBJ2-7 and V is TRBV18; 10 bases fit TRBD2. CDR1 is KGHSH, CDR2 LQKENI, per germline. V was clipped by 4 bases and J by 0 bases; unmatched bases: 6. The CDR3 loop spans 16 amino acids. The CDR3 DNA is TGTGCCAGCTCACTTGGACTAGCGGAGTTCTCCTACGAGCAGTACTTC. It encodes CASSLGLAEFSYEQYF.

V is TRBV27 and J is TRBJ2-5, with D possibly TRBD1 on 6 matching bases. The V gene lost 6 bases and the J gene lost 2 bases, with 13 bases spanning the gap. The CDR3 is made up of 14 amino acids. Germline CDR1 reads MNHEY; CDR2 reads SMNVEV (reference sequence). The CDR3 region is CASSPFQGQETQYF. As DNA, the CDR3 is TGTGCCAGCAGCCCTTTTCAGGGGCAAGAGACCCAGTACTTC.

The chain is built from TRBV6-2 or TRBV6-3 and TRBJ2-1, with TRBD2 identical over 11 bases. This CDR3 has 15 amino acids. Germline loops: CDR1 MNHEY, CDR2 SVGEGT. V shed 5 bases and J 6 bases; nucleotides not matched to a gene: 6. The CDR3: CASSASGGSGNEQFF. CDR3 DNA: TGTGCCAGCAGTGCTAGCGGGGGGTCTGGCAATGAGCAGTTCTTC.

This chain links TRBV7-8 with TRBJ1-2, with 9 bases lining up with TRBD1. The V gene end was trimmed by 5 bases and the J gene end by 7 bases; junction bases not matched to a gene: 8. Germline CDR1 SGHVS, CDR2 FQNEAQ. CDR3 length equals 14 residues. DNA of the CDR3: TGTGCCAGCAGCCCCACAGGGGGCGCGTTTGGCTACACCTTC. Translation gives CASSPTGGAFGYTF. The entire variable domain, with the rest obtained from reference TRBV7-8 and TRBJ1-2, is as follows: GAGVSQSPRYKVAKRGQDVALRCDPISGHVSLFWYQQALGQGPEFLTYFQNEAQLDKSGLPSDRFFAERPEGSVSTLKIQRTQQEDSAVYLCASSPTGGAFGYTFGSGTRLTVV.

The chain joins TRBV12-3 or TRBV12-4 to TRBJ1-5; D unresolved. The CDR3 length is 13 residues. Trimming removed 2 bases from V and 1 base from J, with 3 bases in between. The CDR3 loop is CASSLLSNQPQHF. As DNA, the CDR3 is TGTGCCAGCAGTTTACTAAGCAATCAGCCCCAGCATTTT.

The V gene is TRBV21-1, the J gene TRBJ1-1; the table gives TRBD1 as D, unverified against the DNA. TRBV21-1 is recorded as a pseudogene. The CDR3 length is 16 residues. The CDR3 loop reads CASSQTGDPMNTEAFF. DNA of the CDR3: TGTGCCAGCAGCCAAACAGGGGACCCGATGAACACTGAAGCTTTCTTT.

V and J are TRBV6-5 and TRBJ2-7; D possibly corresponds to TRBD1 (6 bases). The CDR3 sequence is 13 residues long. Germline CDR1 is MNHEY and CDR2 is SVGAGI. The V end was cut by 2 bases, the J end by 12 bases, with 17 bases between. CDR3 sequence: CASSYQQGSVAYF. The CDR3 DNA is TGTGCCAGCAGTTACCAACAGGGTAGTGTCGCGTACTTC.

This clone showed up just once. This CDR3 is CASSKQAYEQYF. The CDR3 nucleotides are TGTGCCAGCAGCAAACAGGCCTACGAGCAGTACTTC. This chain connects TRBV7-2 to TRBJ2-7, with TRBD1 as a possible D gene (5 bases). CDR3 length equals 12 residues. V lost 5 bases and J 2 bases, leaving 7 bases between the germline ends. Germline CDR1 SGHTA, CDR2 FQGNSA.

The chain carries TRBV28 and TRBJ1-2; D gene ambiguous. V lost 4 bases to trimming and J lost 0 bases, with 12 bases between them. Looked up from germline, CDR1 is MDHEN and CDR2 is SYDVKM. The CDR3 loop spans 15 amino acids. The CDR3 DNA is TGTGCCAGCAGTTATCGGGGAGCAGCTAACTATGGCTACACCTTC. This codes for CASSYRGAANYGYTF.

V gene TRBV2 combines with J gene TRBJ2-1, with 7 bases that match TRBD1. CDR1 and CDR2 from the germline V gene are SNHLY and FYNNEI. This CDR3 is built from 14 residues. The junction had 10 bases not matched to a gene; V was cut back by 4 bases and J by 10 bases. CDR3 nucleotides: TGTGCCAGCAGTGTTAGGGGGCTAAAGGGAGAGCAGTTCTTC. It specifies CASSVRGLKGEQFF.

The chain is built from TRBV15 and TRBJ1-2; D perhaps matches TRBD1 (5 bases). Trimming removed 3 bases from V and 4 bases from J, with 15 bases in between. This CDR3 region has 15 residues. CDR1 and CDR2 (germline): LNHNV, YYDKDF (reference sequence). CDR3 DNA: TGTGCCACCAGCAGGGGCAGGGCAGCTAGCTATGGCTACACCTTC. Amino acid sequence: CATSRGRAASYGYTF.

The chain links TRBV13 to TRBJ2-1; D unresolved. V lost 2 bases, J lost 6 bases, and 11 bases lay in between. Per the germline V gene, CDR1 is PRHDT and CDR2 is FYEKMQ (reference sequence). The CDR3 runs to 14 residues. The CDR3 nucleotides read TGTGCCAGCAGCTTAAGACCCCGTACCAATGAGCAGTTCTTC. Protein: CASSLRPRTNEQFF.

The chain has TRBV19 and TRBJ2-5, with D possibly being TRBD1 or TRBD2 (5 bases each). Germline V gene sequence: CDR1 LNHDA, CDR2 SQIVND (reference sequence). V lost 1 base and J 5 bases, leaving 20 bases between the germline ends. The CDR3 consists of 17 residues. CDR3 protein: CASSIALGGQLGETQYF. DNA for the CDR3: TGTGCCAGTAGTATAGCGCTTGGGGGTCAATTGGGGGAGACCCAGTACTTC.

The chain employs TRBV10-3 and TRBJ1-6; TRBD1 is a possible D gene (6 bases). V was pared by 6 bases and J by 6 bases, with 9 bases between. Germline values: CDR1 ENHRY, CDR2 SYGVKD. The CDR3 length is 13 residues. In DNA form, the CDR3 reads TGTGCCATCAGGGGACAATTTAATTCACCCCTCCACTTT. Translating it yields CAIRGQFNSPLHF.

The genes are TRBV6-2 or TRBV6-3 and TRBJ2-7; 8 bases agree with TRBD2. Trimming cost V 2 bases and J 2 bases; bases outside gene matches: 2. The CDR3 consists of 14 residues. Germline CDR1 and CDR2: MNHEY and SVGEGT. CDR3 DNA sequence: TGTGCCAGCAGTTACGCTAGCGGGCCCTACGAGCAGTACTTC. Encoded protein: CASSYASGPYEQYF.

The DNA of the CDR3 is TGTGCCAGCACGACGGGGCCAGCTAACTATGGCTACACCTTC. Protein product: CASTTGPANYGYTF. The chain recombines TRBV2 with TRBJ1-2, with D maybe TRBD1 (5 bases). Deletions cut 7 bases from V and 0 bases from J, with 12 bases between. The CDR3 sequence is 14 residues long. Germline V gene data show CDR1 as SNHLY and CDR2 as FYNNEI.